The 28 T cell receptor beta chains reported below all come from one sample, sequenced in a study of blood T cells in healthy people across ages. For the second PCR, which ran for roughly 7 to 11 cycles, a sample-barcoded 5' primer and a J-beta primer mix were used. Each CDR3 protein gets one entry after TCRdb re-called the 5' RACE reads with MiXCR. The table shows hundreds of thousands of distinct CDR3 sequences, with about a third occurring only once. Specimen: blood. Receptors were obtained from a woman aged 80 or older in good health.

The gene calls are TRBV29-1 and TRBJ1-1, with 10 bases aligning to TRBD1. Germline lookup yields CDR1 SQVTM and CDR2 ANQGSEA. This CDR3 spans 13 amino acids. V trimming: 7 bases; J trimming: 5 bases; junction bases outside the gene matches: 7. CDR3 DNA sequence: TGCAGCGCTGACAGGGGGCGGAGGACTGAAGCTTTCTTT. Its protein is CSADRGRRTEAFF.

Points on this clonotype: A much larger clone lies a single base off, so this may be a read error. V gene TRBV9 combines with J gene TRBJ1-4; D call uncertain. The CDR3 is 15 residues long. From germline, CDR1 is SGDLS and CDR2 YYNGEE. V shed 3 bases and J shed 8 bases, with 17 bases lying between them. The DNA for the CDR3 is TGTGCCAGCAGCGGGTGCTTCGGGAGAGTGGAAAAACTGTTTTTT. Translating it yields CASSGCFGRVEKLFF.

In this sample, this clonotype turned up many times. The V gene is TRBV6-6, the J gene TRBJ1-2, with D uncertain. The CDR3 covers 13 residues. Germline loops: CDR1 MNHNY, CDR2 SVGAGI (reference sequence). Trimming shortened V by 0 bases and J by 6 bases, and 8 bases separated the two germline ends. The CDR3 is CASSYSSGNGYTF. The CDR3 DNA follows: TGTGCCAGCAGTTACTCTTCGGGGAATGGCTACACCTTC.

This chain joins TRBV6-2 or TRBV6-3 and TRBJ2-7; D possibly corresponds to TRBD2 (6 bases). CDR1 is MNHEY and CDR2 is SVGEGT in the germline V gene. V was trimmed by 7 bases and J by 4 bases, leaving 26 bases between them. The length of the CDR3 is 17 residues. The DNA of the CDR3 is TGTGCCAGCAATTTTCGCCGGGACTCAACAACCCCATACGAGCAGTACTTC. The encoded protein is CASNFRRDSTTPYEQYF.

This clonotype was counted at least ten times. The chain uses TRBV29-1 and TRBJ1-2, with D unresolved. The CDR3 loop spans 12 amino acids. CDR1 is SQVTM and CDR2 is ANQGSEA in the germline V gene. Trimming shortened V by 3 bases and J by 1 base, and 6 bases separated the two germline ends. The CDR3 coding sequence is TGCAGCGTTGAGGGCCGTAACTATGGCTACACCTTC. As protein: CSVEGRNYGYTF.

This clonotype was recorded a few times. J is TRBJ1-2 and V is TRBV20-1, with D unresolved. From germline, CDR1 is DFQATT and CDR2 SNEGSKA (reference sequence). The CDR3 has 11 amino acids. V lost 4 bases and J 5 bases, leaving 8 bases between the germline ends. In DNA form, the CDR3 reads TGCAGTGCTAATTCCCGTTATGGCTACACCTTC. This encodes CSANSRYGYTF.

In this sample, this clonotype turned up a few times. The chain is built from TRBV12-3 or TRBV12-4 and TRBJ1-1; D is ambiguous. The V gene lost 3 bases and the J gene lost 7 bases, with 12 bases spanning the gap. This CDR3 is built from 13 residues. The DNA of the CDR3 is TGTGCCAGCAGTTTTAGTAGGTCGAGTGAAGCTTTCTTT. Protein sequence: CASSFSRSSEAFF.

This chain links TRBV20-1 with TRBJ2-5; no clear D gene. Matching the DNA end better, TRBJ2-4 makes the J call doubtful. The CDR3 totals 12 residues. Germline loops: CDR1 DFQATT, CDR2 SNEGSKA (reference sequence). The CDR3 bases are TGCAGTGCTAGTGACGGACCCAACATTCAGTACTTC. Protein product: CSASDGPNIQYF.

The chain has TRBV5-1 and TRBJ2-3, with D maybe TRBD2 (5 bases). V dropped 0 bases and J dropped 0 bases, with 11 bases sitting between them. This CDR3 region has 16 residues. In germline, CDR1 is SGHRS, CDR2 YFSETQ. The DNA for the CDR3 is TGCGCCAGCAGCTTGGCAGCGGCCCAAAGCACAGATACGCAGTATTTT. Protein: CASSLAAAQSTDTQYF.

V is TRBV20-1 and J is TRBJ1-1, with TRBD1 as a possible D gene (5 bases). The CDR3 consists of 13 residues. V was cut by 4 bases and J by 6 bases, with 15 bases left in between. From germline, CDR1 is DFQATT and CDR2 SNEGSKA (reference sequence). CDR3 in amino acids: CSATIGQDPEAFF. The CDR3 DNA is TGCAGTGCTACTATCGGACAAGACCCTGAAGCTTTCTTT.

This clonotype was counted at least ten times. This rearrangement joins TRBV5-5 to TRBJ2-1; D unclear. Germline-derived CDR1 and CDR2 are SGHKS and YYEKEE (reference sequence). The CDR3 runs 13 residues. With 4 bases removed from V and 3 bases from J, the gap between germline ends came to 8 bases. The CDR3 loop reads CASSPALYNEQFF. DNA for the CDR3: TGTGCCAGCAGCCCCGCGCTCTACAATGAGCAGTTCTTC.

The rearrangement joins TRBV29-1 to TRBJ2-7; D is tentatively TRBD1 or TRBD2 (5 bases each). TRBJ2-5 explains the end of the DNA better; the J call may be wrong. This CDR3 has 12 residues. The V gene's germline CDR1 is SQVTM and CDR2 ANQGSEA. The CDR3 is CSARGVEETQYF. CDR3 DNA sequence: TGCAGCGCCCGAGGGGTAGAAGAGACCCAGTACTTC.

Ten or more counts support this clonotype. The chain uses TRBV7-9 and TRBJ2-7, with 8 bases matching TRBD1. The germline V gene has CDR1 SEHNR and CDR2 FQNEAQ (reference sequence). The CDR3 loop spans 16 amino acids. J was trimmed by 2 bases and V by 1 base; bases with no gene match: 7. The CDR3 region is CASSLERTGKAYEQYF. The CDR3 DNA sequence: TGTGCCAGCAGCTTAGAGCGGACAGGGAAGGCCTACGAGCAGTACTTC.

At least ten counts were recorded for this clonotype. The chain has TRBV27 and TRBJ2-3; D gene uncertain. The germline CDR1 and CDR2 sequences are MNHEY and SMNVEV (reference sequence). This CDR3 region has 15 residues. Trimming took 1 base from V and 0 from J, leaving 8 bases between them. The CDR3 protein is CASSLLGFSTDTQYF. In DNA, the CDR3 is TGTGCCAGCAGTTTATTGGGCTTTAGCACAGATACGCAGTATTTT.

This clonotype appeared many times. The rearrangement joins TRBV6-6 to TRBJ1-2, with TRBD1 as a possible D gene (6 bases). The length of the CDR3 is 14 residues. The germline V and J ends were trimmed by 2 bases and 3 bases, with 10 bases remaining between them. From germline, CDR1 is MNHNY and CDR2 SVGAGI (reference sequence). DNA of the CDR3: TGTGCCAGCAGTTACGAAGGGGGTCACTATGGCTACACCTTC. Amino acids: CASSYEGGHYGYTF.

This clonotype was seen repeatedly, ten times or more. The CDR3 here is CASGRRIYNEQFF. CDR3 in DNA: TGTGCCAGCGGCCGACGGATTTACAATGAGCAGTTCTTC. The chain uses TRBV6-5 and TRBJ2-1, with D hard to call. The CDR3 contains 13 residues. V was shortened by 8 bases and J by 4 bases, with 12 bases between the two germline ends. Germline CDR1 and CDR2: MNHEY and SVGAGI.

V and J are TRBV9 and TRBJ2-3, with D perhaps TRBD1 (5 bases). The CDR3 spans 14 residues. The germline CDR1 and CDR2 sequences are SGDLS and YYNGEE. Deletions cut 2 bases from V and 1 base from J, with 8 bases between. The CDR3 DNA sequence: TGTGCCAGCAGCGTTATAGGGGGCACAGATACGCAGTATTTT. As protein: CASSVIGGTDTQYF.

This clonotype was recorded once. Possible read error: a much larger clone is one base away. The chain recombines TRBV9 with TRBJ1-5; D is possibly TRBD1 (5 bases). CDR1 and CDR2 (germline): SGDLS, YYNGEE. This CDR3 has 15 amino acids. The CDR3 DNA is TGTGCCCGCAGCTCCGGGGCCGGCGTGGGTCAGCCCCAGCATTTT. Residues: CARSSGAGVGQPQHF.

This clonotype has a count of ten or more. The chain is built from TRBV7-6 and TRBJ2-7; no clear D. The length of the CDR3 is 13 residues. V lost 3 bases, J lost 2 bases, and 8 bases lay in between. Germline V gene sequence: CDR1 SGHVS, CDR2 FNYEAQ. CDR3: CASSFHETYEQYF. In DNA form, the CDR3 reads TGTGCCAGCAGCTTTCACGAGACCTACGAGCAGTACTTC.

This clonotype came up many times. This sequence joins TRBV6-1 and TRBJ1-4; unclear D gene. Trimming removed 5 bases at V and 4 bases at J, with 11 bases between. The germline CDR1 and CDR2 sequences are MNHNS and SASEGT. The CDR3 is 14 amino acids. DNA for the CDR3: TGTGCCAGCAGTCCTGCCCGGGGTAATGAAAAACTGTTTTTT. It is translated as CASSPARGNEKLFF.

The rearrangement links TRBV28 to TRBJ1-2; 9 bases agree with TRBD1. From germline, CDR1 is MDHEN and CDR2 SYDVKM. V lost 5 bases and J lost 4; bases outside the gene matches: 8. The CDR3 has 15 amino acids. CDR3 in amino acids: CASSPADRGFYGYTF. The DNA for the CDR3 is TGTGCCAGCAGTCCCGCGGACAGGGGATTCTATGGCTACACCTTC.

The CDR3 sequence: CASSLVGGSYQETQYF. The CDR3 bases are TGTGCCAGCAGCCTGGTTGGGGGGAGTTACCAAGAGACCCAGTACTTC. This sequence joins TRBV5-4 and TRBJ2-5; possible D gene TRBD2, 6 bases. The V end lost 4 bases, the J end lost 0 bases, and 16 bases lay between the germline ends. This CDR3 spans 16 amino acids. Germline V gives CDR1 SGHNT, CDR2 YYREEE (reference sequence).

This clonotype was seen at least ten times. The chain employs TRBV4-1 and TRBJ2-5, with 7 positions matching TRBD2. The V gene end was trimmed by 4 bases and the J gene end by 7 bases; junction bases not matched to a gene: 9. CDR1 is MGHRA and CDR2 is YSYEKL in the germline V gene. The CDR3 runs to 14 residues. CDR3 protein: CASSPDRPGGTQYF. The CDR3 DNA follows: TGCGCCAGCAGCCCCGACCGGCCGGGGGGGACCCAGTACTTC.

This clonotype showed up just a few times. In DNA, the CDR3 is TGTGCCAGCAAAACGGGAGCAATCCAAGAGACCCAGTACTTC. It yields the protein CASKTGAIQETQYF. This chain uses TRBV2 with TRBJ2-5; D perhaps matches TRBD2 (6 bases). CDR1 SNHLY and CDR2 FYNNEI come from the germline V gene. The CDR3 consists of 14 residues. The V and J ends lost 7 bases and 1 base respectively, with 13 bases between them. Full variable domain (missing parts from reference TRBV2 and TRBJ2-5): EPEVTQTPSHQVTQMGQEVILRCVPISNHLYFYWYRQILGQKVEFLVSFYNNEISEKSEIFDDQFSVERPDGSNFTLKIRSTKLEDSAMYFCASKTGAIQETQYFGPGTRLLVL.

This clonotype was seen more than once but under ten times. CDR3 protein: CACTLWGEQYF. DNA of the CDR3: TGTGCCTGCACACTGTGGGGCGAGCAGTACTTC. This chain connects TRBV30 to TRBJ2-5, with D hard to call. Matching the DNA end better, TRBJ2-7 makes the J call doubtful. Looked up from germline, CDR1 is GTSNPN and CDR2 is SVGIG (reference sequence). CDR3 length: 11 amino acids.

This clonotype has a count of ten or more. This chain uses TRBV27 with TRBJ2-7; D might be TRBD1 or TRBD2, each matching 6 bases. From germline, CDR1 is MNHEY and CDR2 SMNVEV (reference sequence). This CDR3 has 14 amino acids. Trimming took 7 bases from V and 1 from J, leaving 14 bases between them. The CDR3 DNA reads as TGTGCCAGCAAAATACGGGGGCTTTCCTACGAGCAGTACTTC. Translating gives CASKIRGLSYEQYF.

A remark on this clonotype: The conserved closing phenylalanine or tryptophan is absent in this CDR3, likely reflecting a read error. The chain recombines TRBV6-6 with TRBJ2-4, with 8 bases that match TRBD1. CDR3 length: 15 residues. The J segment lost 13 bases and the V segment lost 4 bases, leaving 15 bases of the junction unmatched. From germline, CDR1 is MNHNY and CDR2 SVGAGI (reference sequence). As DNA, the CDR3 is TGTGCCAGCAGTTCCGGACAGGGAGTATCCTACGGGCAGTACTCC. Its translation: CASSSGQGVSYGQYS.

This rearrangement joins TRBV20-1 to TRBJ2-1; possibly TRBD2 for D (5 bases). Germline assignment: CDR1 DFQATT and CDR2 SNEGSKA (reference sequence). V was shortened by 7 bases and J by 15 bases, with 28 bases between the two germline ends. The CDR3 is 14 residues long. Here the CDR3 reads CSVSSMDSESWRFF. The CDR3 DNA sequence: TGCAGTGTCAGTTCCATGGACTCCGAAAGTTGGCGGTTCTTC.